This note documents a single T cell receptor (beta chain) sequence. The sample belongs to a study of radiotherapy plus CTLA-4 blockade in lung cancer. Measured with immunoSEQ multiplex PCR; TCRdb has only the in-frame clones, and not every one. The table has 45,000 or so clones, approximately 70% seen once. V was clipped by 2 bases and J by 0 bases, with 9 bases between them. Germline values: CDR1 GTSNPN, CDR2 SVGIG (reference sequence). The CDR3 consists of 14 residues. The starting material was peripheral blood, obtained from a patient treated with radiotherapy plus ipilimumab. The chain is built from TRBV30 and TRBJ2-3; D gene uncertain. This receptor was obtained from a human donor with non-small cell lung cancer who had a complete response to radiotherapy plus ipilimumab. The DNA for the CDR3 is TGTGCCTGGAGTCATACACCTAGCACAGATACGCAGTATTTT. Its protein product is CAWSHTPSTDTQYF.